Listed below are T cell receptor beta chains from one sample, sequenced in a study of cytomegalovirus exposure and HLA in healthy donors. The method was immunoSEQ multiplex PCR; TCRdb's version includes in-frame clones alone and lacks a portion of them. The table has about 230,000 clones, approximately 82% seen once. Material for sequencing was PBMCs. These receptors were collected from a woman aged 40 to 55 in good health and CMV-seronegative. Each CDR3 is given with its conserved first and last residue. The D gene is left open where the match is weak. Clone size is stated in some rows and not others, as once, few, many or a class when expanded.

d_call	v_call	j_call	clone_size	cdr3_aa	cdr3_nt
.	TRBV9	TRBJ2-7	.	CASSAQGGGEQYF	TGTGCCAGCAGCGCCCAGGGGGGTGGCGAGCAGTACTTC
.	TRBV18	TRBJ2-5	.	CASSLSPSGRETQYF	TGTGCCAGCTCACTTTCACCGAGTGGTAGAGAGACCCAGTACTTC
TRBD1	TRBV19	TRBJ1-6	.	CASSTPDRESLHF	TGTGCCAGTAGTACCCCCGACAGGGAATCCCTCCACTTT
TRBD1	TRBV19	TRBJ1-1	.	CASSTHRGPGEAFF	TGTGCCAGTAGTACCCACAGGGGGCCGGGTGAAGCTTTCTTT
.	TRBV27	TRBJ2-3	.	CASSLEAFTDTQYF	TGTGCCAGCAGCCTCGAGGCCTTCACAGATACGCAGTATTTT
TRBD2	TRBV7-8	TRBJ2-5	once	CASSRTSGGETQYF	TGTGCCAGCAGCCGGACTAGCGGTGGAGAGACCCAGTACTTC
.	TRBV7-6	TRBJ2-2	.	CASSSYYTGELFF	TGTGCCAGCAGCTCATACTACACCGGGGAGCTGTTTTTT
TRBD1	TRBV9	TRBJ2-3	.	CASSVEGASTDTQYF	TGTGCCAGCAGCGTAGAGGGGGCTAGCACAGATACGCAGTATTTT
.	TRBV28	TRBJ1-1	.	CASSLVIITEAFF	TGTGCCAGCTCACTAGTTATAATCACTGAAGCTTTCTTT
.	TRBV29-1	TRBJ2-2	.	CSVAGTSVTGELFF	TGCAGCGTTGCCGGGACTTCGGTCACCGGGGAGCTGTTTTTT
.	TRBV7-8	TRBJ1-3	.	CASSLVGLGNTIYF	TGTGCCAGCAGCTTAGTAGGACTTGGAAACACCATATATTTT
.	TRBV2	TRBJ2-7	.	CASKPRAYEQYF	TGTGCCAGCAAGCCCAGGGCTTACGAGCAGTACTTC
TRBD2	TRBV28	TRBJ2-3	.	CASSPAGGGTDTQYF	TGTGCCAGCAGTCCAGCGGGGGGGGGCACAGATACGCAGTATTTT
TRBD1	TRBV9	TRBJ2-7	.	CASSVDDGTGTFYEQYF	TGTGCCAGCAGCGTAGACGATGGGACAGGGACTTTTTACGAGCAGTACTTC
TRBD1	TRBV13	TRBJ2-7	.	CASSLGRDRSYEQYF	TGTGCCAGCAGCTTGGGGCGGGACAGGTCCTACGAGCAGTACTTC
.	TRBV14	TRBJ1-1	.	CASSQDRSTEAFF	TGTGCCAGCAGCCAAGATCGTAGCACTGAAGCTTTCTTT
.	TRBV7-9	TRBJ1-5	.	CASSGQFNQPQHF	TGTGCCAGCAGCGGACAGTTCAATCAGCCCCAGCATTTT
.	TRBV29-1	TRBJ2-7	.	CSVEDRGAHEQYF	TGCAGCGTTGAAGATCGGGGGGCCCACGAGCAGTACTTC
.	TRBV7-8	TRBJ2-5	.	CASSLGGTGIQETQYF	TGTGCCAGCAGCTTAGGCGGAACAGGGATCCAAGAGACCCAGTACTTC
TRBD1	TRBV5-1	TRBJ1-1	.	CASRGGFRTGFLAGNTEAFF	TGCGCCAGCAGGGGCGGGTTTAGGACAGGTTTCCTTGCAGGGAACACTGAAGCTTTCTTT
TRBD1	TRBV28	TRBJ1-2	.	CASSLDTGQPRNF	TGTGCCAGCAGTTTGGATACGGGACAGCCTAGAAATTTC
.	TRBV6-5	TRBJ1-1	.	CASSPRAMNTEAFF	TGTGCCAGCAGTCCCAGGGCGATGAACACTGAAGCTTTCTTT
.	TRBV6-6	TRBJ1-1	few	CASSYGWGRNTEAFF	TGTGCCAGCAGTTACGGCTGGGGCCGGAACACTGAAGCTTTCTTT
.	TRBV28	TRBJ1-2	.	CASSSALGGVYGYTF	TGTGCCAGCAGCTCAGCTCTAGGGGGAGTCTATGGCTACACCTTC
TRBD1	TRBV2	TRBJ1-5	.	CASSLTPAGQGSNQPQHF	TGTGCCAGCAGCTTAACCCCGGCGGGACAGGGGAGCAATCAGCCCCAGCATTTT
TRBD1	TRBV2	TRBJ2-1	.	CASSVDRGGEQFF	TGTGCCAGCAGTGTCGACAGGGGGGGTGAGCAGTTCTTC
.	TRBV5-1	TRBJ2-7	.	CASSSLSGHRAGEQYF	TGCGCCAGCAGCTCACTGAGTGGACACCGGGCGGGAGAGCAGTACTTC
TRBD1	TRBV4-1	TRBJ1-1	.	CASSQFRDSLNTEAFF	TGCGCCAGCAGCCAATTTAGGGACAGCCTGAACACTGAAGCTTTCTTT
TRBD1	TRBV7-2	TRBJ2-3	.	CASSLLRDRGTDTQYF	TGTGCCAGCAGCCTTCTGCGGGACAGGGGAACAGATACGCAGTATTTT
TRBD2	TRBV29-1	TRBJ2-7	.	CSVGKQGGSYEQYF	TGCAGCGTTGGTAAGCAGGGAGGGTCCTACGAGCAGTACTTC
TRBD1	TRBV5-1	TRBJ1-4	.	CASSLGDRDGEKLFF	TGCGCCAGCAGCTTGGGGGACAGGGACGGTGAAAAACTGTTTTTT
.	TRBV6-1	TRBJ2-5	once	CASSEERGFSQETQYF	TGTGCCAGCAGTGAAGAACGGGGATTCAGTCAAGAGACCCAGTACTTC
TRBD1	TRBV5-1	TRBJ1-5	.	CASSLGVGGPQHF	TGCGCCAGCAGCTTGGGGGTAGGGGGCCCCCAGCATTTT
TRBD1	TRBV28	TRBJ1-5	.	CASSLPQGGQPQHF	TGTGCCAGCAGTTTGCCACAGGGGGGACAGCCCCAGCATTTT
.	TRBV7-9	TRBJ1-1	.	CASSPEGSGTEAFF	TGTGCCAGCAGCCCAGAAGGGAGCGGCACTGAAGCTTTCTTT
.	TRBV4-1	TRBJ1-4	.	CASSANSWEGRGEKLFF	TGCGCCAGCAGCGCAAACAGTTGGGAAGGCCGCGGGGAAAAACTGTTTTTT
.	TRBV5-6	TRBJ2-3	.	CASSLGRTDTQYF	TGTGCCAGCAGCCTCGGTCGCACAGATACGCAGTATTTT
TRBD1	TRBV7-9	TRBJ1-2	.	CASSLGQLYGYTF	TGTGCCAGCAGCCTGGGACAGCTTTATGGCTACACCTTC
TRBD1	TRBV5-1	TRBJ1-4	.	CASSFDPGQANEKLFF	TGCGCCAGCAGCTTTGACCCCGGACAGGCTAATGAAAAACTGTTTTTT
.	TRBV5-4	TRBJ2-5	.	CASSFYPTTLQETQYF	TGTGCCAGCAGCTTCTATCCAACCACCCTTCAAGAGACCCAGTACTTC
TRBD1	TRBV27	TRBJ2-7	.	CASSPGQVSYEQYF	TGTGCCAGCAGTCCAGGACAGGTCTCCTACGAGCAGTACTTC
.	TRBV7-9	TRBJ2-7	few	CASSLPGAYEQYF	TGTGCCAGCAGCTTACCGGGTGCCTACGAGCAGTACTTC
TRBD2	TRBV7-2	TRBJ2-7	.	CASSKIAGSFLEQYF	TGTGCCAGCAGCAAAATAGCGGGGTCTTTTCTCGAGCAGTACTTC
.	TRBV19	TRBJ2-5	.	CASSSFTGAKETQYF	TGTGCCAGTAGTTCTTTTACTGGAGCAAAAGAGACCCAGTACTTC
TRBD1	TRBV7-9	TRBJ1-1	few	CASSYDRGDTEAFF	TGTGCCAGCAGCTATGACAGGGGTGACACTGAAGCTTTCTTT
TRBD1	TRBV5-1	TRBJ2-7	.	CASSTSGTELTSGYF	TGCGCCAGCAGCACCTCCGGGACAGAACTTACGAGCGGGTACTTC
TRBD1	TRBV2	TRBJ1-1	.	CASSELGTGGTEAFF	TGTGCCAGCAGTGAACTAGGGACAGGGGGCACTGAAGCTTTCTTT
.	TRBV29-1	TRBJ2-3	.	CSVEGLGLTDTQYF	TGCAGCGTTGAAGGGCTAGGTTTAACAGATACGCAGTATTTT
.	TRBV28	TRBJ2-7	.	CASNTLQGYEQYF	TGTGCCAGCAATACCTTACAGGGTTACGAGCAGTACTTC
.	TRBV21-1	TRBJ2-3	.	CASNPAETAAADTQYF	TGTGCCAGCAACCCGGCGGAGACAGCTGCAGCAGATACGCAGTATTTT
.	TRBV6-1	TRBJ2-3	.	CASTNVVSTDTQYF	TGTGCCAGCACTAACGTAGTAAGCACAGATACGCAGTATTTT
TRBD1	TRBV6-5	TRBJ1-2	.	CASSYSSGGTGYGYTF	TGTGCCAGCAGTTACTCGTCAGGGGGCACTGGGTATGGCTACACCTTC
.	TRBV18	TRBJ1-1	.	CASSPREGEAFF	TGTGCCAGCTCACCCCGGGAGGGTGAAGCTTTCTTT